Sequencing of this TCR beta chain was carried out in a study of response to subunit inactivated influenza vaccine. Germline assignment: CDR1 LGHDT and CDR2 YNNKEL (reference sequence). The CDR3 totals 13 residues. The V gene lost 0 bases and the J gene lost 10 bases, with 11 bases spanning the gap. TCRdb re-called the RT-PCR reads with MiXCR, one entry per CDR3 protein. The sample carries hundreds of thousands of distinct CDR3 sequences, around 11% recorded once. Whole-study findings and limits: Authors suggested few new T cells are recruited by each seasonal influenza vaccination.

Details on this clonotype: Its target is unknown.

The sample consisted of PBMCs from blood, taken on the day of vaccination. The receptor was derived from a man in his forties or fifties who received an inactivated influenza vaccine. This sequence joins TRBV3-1 and TRBJ2-3; a weak D match, TRBD1 (5 bases). The CDR3 loop reads CASSQDRLGAQYF. The CDR3 coding sequence is TGTGCCAGCAGCCAAGATCGGCTAGGGGCGCAGTATTTT.